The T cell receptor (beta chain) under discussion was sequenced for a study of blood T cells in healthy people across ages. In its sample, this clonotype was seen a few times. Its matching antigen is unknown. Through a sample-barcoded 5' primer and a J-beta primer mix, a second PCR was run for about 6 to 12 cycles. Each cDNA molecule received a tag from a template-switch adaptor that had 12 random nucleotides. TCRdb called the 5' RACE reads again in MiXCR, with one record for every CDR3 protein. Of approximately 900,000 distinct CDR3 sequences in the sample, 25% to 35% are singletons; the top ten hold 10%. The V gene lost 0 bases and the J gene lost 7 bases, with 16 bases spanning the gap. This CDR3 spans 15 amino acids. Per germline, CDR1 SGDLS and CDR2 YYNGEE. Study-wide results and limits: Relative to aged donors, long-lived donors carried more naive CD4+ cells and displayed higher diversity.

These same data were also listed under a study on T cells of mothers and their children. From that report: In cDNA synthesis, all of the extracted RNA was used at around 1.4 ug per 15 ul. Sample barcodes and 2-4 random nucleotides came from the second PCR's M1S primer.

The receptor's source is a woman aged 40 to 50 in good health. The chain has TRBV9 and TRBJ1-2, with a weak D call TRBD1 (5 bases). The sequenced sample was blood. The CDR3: CASSVGDTGSGGYTF. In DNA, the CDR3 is TGTGCCAGCAGCGTAGGCGATACAGGCTCTGGTGGCTACACCTTC. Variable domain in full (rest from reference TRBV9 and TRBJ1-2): DSGVTQTPKHLITATGQRVTLRCSPRSGDLSVYWYQQSLDQGLQFLIQYYNGEERAKGNILERFSAQQFPDLHSELNLSSLELGDSALYFCASSVGDTGSGGYTFGSGTRLTVV.